This TCR beta chain was sequenced in a study of T cells after somatic rescue of genetic block. Clones were sequenced by immunoSEQ multiplex PCR, and TCRdb holds only the in-frame ones, with some missing. The sample carries over 14,000 clones, around 71% recorded once. Trimming cost V 2 bases and J 1 base, with 12 bases left between them. Germline values: CDR1 MNHEY, CDR2 SVGAGI. CDR3 length: 16 residues. The chain uses TRBV6-5 and TRBJ2-1; maybe TRBD1 (6 bases). The clonotype comes from a boy aged 5-17 years. Material for sequencing was peripheral blood mononuclear cells (PBMCs). For the CDR3, the DNA is TGTGCCAGCAGTTACACCAGGGGCAGTTCCTACAATGAGCAGTTCTTC. It codes for CASSYTRGSSYNEQFF.